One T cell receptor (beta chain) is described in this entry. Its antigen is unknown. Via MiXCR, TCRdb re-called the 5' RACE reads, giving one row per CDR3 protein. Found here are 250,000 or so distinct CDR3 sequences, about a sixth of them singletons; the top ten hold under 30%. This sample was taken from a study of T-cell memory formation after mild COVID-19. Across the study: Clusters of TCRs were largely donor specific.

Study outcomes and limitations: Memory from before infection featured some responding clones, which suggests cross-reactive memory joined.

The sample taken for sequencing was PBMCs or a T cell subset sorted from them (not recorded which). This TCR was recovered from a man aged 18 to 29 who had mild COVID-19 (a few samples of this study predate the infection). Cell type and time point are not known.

The CDR3 nucleotides read TGTGCCAGCTCAGTTCGACAGTCCGGGGAGCTGTTTTTT. This translates into CASSVRQSGELFF. The rearrangement joins TRBV18 to TRBJ2-2; D is perhaps TRBD1 (5 bases). There are 13 residues in the CDR3. V was pared by 5 bases and J by 6 bases, with 10 bases between. Germline-derived CDR1 and CDR2 are KGHSH and LQKENI.